This TCR beta chain was documented in a study of vaccination effects on CD4 cells after COVID-19. The CDR3 is 18 amino acids. CDR1 is SGHNT, CDR2 YENEEA, per germline. J gave up 2 bases and V 0 bases, and 10 bases lay outside the gene matches. This clone is categorized as medium-sized. The antigen is not known. Repertoires were generated with immunoSEQ multiplex PCR, while TCRdb's copy carries only in-frame clones and drops some. The table shows 32,000 or so clones, with about 65% occurring only once. At the end of more than 8 days of culture, CD4+ T cells were isolated. Nobody among the vaccine recipients had prior SARS-CoV-2 infection (nucleocapsid antibodies were negative).

The chain couples TRBV11-3 to TRBJ2-1; TRBD2 agrees at 7 bases. Sequencing used CD4+ T cells from PBMCs cultured without peptide, obtained before COVID-19 vaccination. This receptor was identified in a human donor who received a COVID-19 vaccine. The CDR3 reads CASSLDQGGSGTYNEQFF. In DNA form, the CDR3 reads TGTGCCAGCAGCTTAGATCAGGGCGGGAGCGGGACCTACAATGAGCAGTTCTTC.